A selection of T cell receptor beta chains follows, all from one sample in a study of blood T cell repertoires in COVID-19. Only in-frame clones appear in the TCRdb table, and some are missing; sequencing was by immunoSEQ multiplex PCR. Of 55,000 to 80,000 clones listed, approximately 86% are singletons. Input material: peripheral blood. The source is a man between 65 and 80 years old with acute or convalescent COVID-19. The CDR3 runs from the conserved cysteine through the conserved F or W. D genes are given only for firm matches. Part of the rows lack a size; the others show once, few, many or a class for expanded clones.

size	D	V	J	DNA	CDR3
once	NA	TRBV7-9	TRBJ1-2	TGTGCCAGCACCTCTATACCTACGACTTATGGCTACACCTTC	CASTSIPTTYGYTF
NA	TRBD2	TRBV27	TRBJ2-1	TGTGCCAGCAGTTCGATAGCGGGAGGTAGTGAGCAGTTCTTC	CASSSIAGGSEQFF
NA	TRBD2	TRBV24-1	TRBJ2-1	TGTGCCACCAGTGAGGAGGGTGGGAGGGCCTACAATGAGCAGTTCTTC	CATSEEGGRAYNEQFF
NA	TRBD2	TRBV7-3	TRBJ2-1	TGTGCCAGCAGCTTAACGTCCCGGACTAGCAATGAGCAGTTCTTC	CASSLTSRTSNEQFF
NA	NA	TRBV5-4	TRBJ1-6	TGTGCCAGCAGAGAATACGGCCGGACAGCGAATTCACCCCTCCACTTT	CASREYGRTANSPLHF
NA	NA	TRBV5-6	TRBJ1-5	TGTGCCAGCAGCTTACGGGGGACGGGCAATCAGCCCCAGCATTTT	CASSLRGTGNQPQHF
NA	NA	TRBV7-9	TRBJ1-1	TGTGCCAGCAGCTTATCGGGAAAACGGGTTGAAGCTTTCTTT	CASSLSGKRVEAFF
NA	NA	TRBV12-3/TRBV12-4	TRBJ1-2	TGTGCCAGCAGCTTGAACGGGAATAGTGGCTACACCTTC	CASSLNGNSGYTF
NA	TRBD1	TRBV3-1/TRBV3-2	TRBJ1-1	TGTGCCAGCAGCCAAGAAGGACAGGGGTTTCGGACTGAAGCTTTCTTT	CASSQEGQGFRTEAFF
once	TRBD2	TRBV10-3	TRBJ2-1	TGTGCCATCAGTGAGACTAGCGGGGGGTTCGATGAGCAGTTCTTC	CAISETSGGFDEQFF
few	TRBD1	TRBV27	TRBJ1-3	TGTGCCAGCAGGAACCCGGGGACAGTAGGCGAGGGAAACACCATATATTTT	CASRNPGTVGEGNTIYF
once	TRBD1	TRBV6-5	TRBJ2-5	TGTGCCACCTTCCGGACAGGTGGGGGAGAGACCCAGTACTTC	CATFRTGGGETQYF
NA	NA	TRBV19	TRBJ1-1	TGTGCCAGTAGCCACTTCGACAGGAACACTGAAGCTTTCTTT	CASSHFDRNTEAFF
few	NA	TRBV7-9	TRBJ2-3	TGTGCCAGCAGCTTAGGAAGTGAGCGCACAGATACGCAGTATTTT	CASSLGSERTDTQYF
NA	NA	TRBV5-6	TRBJ1-2	TGTGCCAGCAGCCCGCTAGGGGGTAACTATGGCTACACCTTC	CASSPLGGNYGYTF
NA	NA	TRBV5-1	TRBJ2-7	TGCGCCAGCAGCACAGACAGGCCCTCCTACGAGCAGTACTTC	CASSTDRPSYEQYF
NA	NA	TRBV7-6	TRBJ2-1	TGTGCCAGCAGCTTAGCCATGGGGGGGGCCCACAATGAGCAGTTCTTC	CASSLAMGGAHNEQFF
NA	NA	TRBV6-5	TRBJ1-2	TGTGCCAGCACAGGGATCCCACCTGCGGGCTACACCTTC	CASTGIPPAGYTF
NA	TRBD1	TRBV5-6	TRBJ1-1	TGTGCCAGCGGAAACGACAGGGGCGAGGCGGAAGCTTTCTTT	CASGNDRGEAEAFF
once	TRBD2	TRBV28	TRBJ2-3	TGTGCCAGCAGTCCGCTCCGGGAGGGCGCAGATACGCAGTATTTT	CASSPLREGADTQYF
large	NA	TRBV11-2	TRBJ1-1	TGTGCCACCGCGGACGTATGGAGGACTGAAGCTTTCTTT	CATADVWRTEAFF
NA	NA	TRBV19	TRBJ2-5	TGTGCCAGTAGTGTAAGACCCAGCGGAAGGGAGACCCAGTACTTC	CASSVRPSGRETQYF
few	NA	TRBV10-1	TRBJ1-4	TGCGCCAGCAGAATCCGGGACATCTTTTTT	CASRIRDIFF
few	NA	TRBV11-2	TRBJ1-5	TGTGCCAGCAGCCCTGGGCGGGGGCTAGGAAATCAGCCCCAGCATTTT	CASSPGRGLGNQPQHF
NA	NA	TRBV5-1	TRBJ2-2	TGCGCCAGCAGCTTGGCCACAGCTGACACCGGGGAGCTGTTTTTT	CASSLATADTGELFF
NA	NA	TRBV6-5	TRBJ1-2	TGTGCCAGCAGTACGTGGCCAGGGATCTATGGCTACACCTTC	CASSTWPGIYGYTF
few	TRBD2	TRBV2	TRBJ2-2	TGTGCCAGCAGTGCTAGCGGCTCGAACACCGGGGAGCTGTTTTTT	CASSASGSNTGELFF
NA	TRBD2	TRBV30	TRBJ2-3	TGTGCCTGGACTCTAGCGGGTGGCACAGATACGCAGTATTTT	CAWTLAGGTDTQYF
NA	NA	TRBV10-1	TRBJ1-5	TGCGCCAGCAGTGACGGGGGGGACCCTCGACCCCAGCATTTT	CASSDGGDPRPQHF
few	NA	TRBV25-1	TRBJ2-3	TGTGCCAGCAGTGATTCTCGGGAAATCACAGATACGCAGTATTTT	CASSDSREITDTQYF
NA	TRBD1	TRBV27	TRBJ2-7	TGTGCCAGCAGTTTAATCGCCCCTGACAGGGGAGGCGAGCAGTACTTC	CASSLIAPDRGGEQYF
NA	TRBD1	TRBV11-1	TRBJ2-1	TGTGCCAGCAGCTCGGGACAGGGCAATGAGCAGTTCTTC	CASSSGQGNEQFF
once	NA	TRBV19	TRBJ2-1	TGTGCCAGTAGTAACCGGGACTATGAGCAGTTCTTC	CASSNRDYEQFF
NA	TRBD1	TRBV5-1	TRBJ1-1	TGCGCCAGCAGCTGGGGACAGGCGAACACTGAAGCTTTCTTT	CASSWGQANTEAFF
NA	NA	TRBV3-1/TRBV3-2	TRBJ2-7	TGTGCCAGCAGCCAAGTTCGGGAGCAGTACTTC	CASSQVREQYF
NA	TRBD2	TRBV3-1/TRBV3-2	TRBJ2-3	TGTGCCAGCAGATCGAGCGGGGCGGGCACAGATACGCAGTATTTT	CASRSSGAGTDTQYF
NA	NA	TRBV29-1	TRBJ2-7	TGCAGCGTTGATGGCGGACACACCTACGAGCAGTACTTC	CSVDGGHTYEQYF
NA	NA	TRBV18	TRBJ2-1	TGTGCCAGCTCACGAATCAGGGGAAATGAGCAGTTCTTC	CASSRIRGNEQFF
NA	NA	TRBV2	TRBJ2-3	TGTGCCAGGGCCCCGGGAGATACGCAGTATTTT	CARAPGDTQYF
few	TRBD1	TRBV7-6	TRBJ2-7	TGTGCCAGCAGCTCTTACAGGGGGTCCTCCGAGCAGTACTTC	CASSSYRGSSEQYF
NA	TRBD1	TRBV19	TRBJ1-5	TGTGCCAGTAGAGAGGACAGGAATAGCAATCAGCCCCAGCATTTT	CASREDRNSNQPQHF
NA	TRBD2	TRBV6-5	TRBJ2-3	TGTGCCAGCAGCCGGGGGGGACGGGACACAGATACGCAGTATTTT	CASSRGGRDTDTQYF
NA	TRBD2	TRBV7-9	TRBJ2-7	TGTGCCAGCAGCCCGCCGGGGACTAGCGGGAGGGCGGAGCAGTACTTC	CASSPPGTSGRAEQYF
once	NA	TRBV5-5	TRBJ1-6	TGTGCCAGCAGCTTGGTCACAGGGTTCAATTCACCCCTCCACTTT	CASSLVTGFNSPLHF
once	NA	TRBV10-3	TRBJ1-2	TGTGCCACGAACAGGGCTGGGGACTATGGCTACACCTTC	CATNRAGDYGYTF
NA	NA	TRBV23-1	TRBJ2-3	TGCGCCAGCAGTCAATCCCTTAAGCTGCACCCCTCCCGTGCCCATACGCAGTATTTT	CASSQSLKLHPSRAHTQYF
NA	NA	TRBV12-3/TRBV12-4	TRBJ1-3	TGTGCCAGCATACCCGGGAAGGGAAACACCATATATTTT	CASIPGKGNTIYF
NA	TRBD2	TRBV5-1	TRBJ2-1	TGCGCCAGCAGCCAGGTGGACGGGACTAGCGGGAGGTCTTCCTACAATGAGCAGTTCTTC	CASSQVDGTSGRSSYNEQFF
NA	TRBD2	TRBV6-5	TRBJ2-7	TGTGCCACCCGAGGTTGGACTAGCGGGAAGGGAGAGCAGTACTTC	CATRGWTSGKGEQYF
NA	NA	TRBV12-3/TRBV12-4	TRBJ2-7	TGTGCCAGCAGTTTAGGCGTCTCCTACGAGCAGTACTTC	CASSLGVSYEQYF
few	NA	TRBV23-1	TRBJ1-5	TGCGCCAGCCCTCACGGACACAGCAATCAGCCCCAGCATTTT	CASPHGHSNQPQHF
NA	TRBD1	TRBV5-1	TRBJ2-3	TGCGCCAGCAGCCGGGGACAGGGGAGAGGCACAGATACGCAGTATTTT	CASSRGQGRGTDTQYF
NA	NA	TRBV7-9	TRBJ2-5	TGTGCCAGCAGCTCCGAAGGACACCACGGAGAGACCCAGTACTTC	CASSSEGHHGETQYF
NA	TRBD1	TRBV27	TRBJ2-5	TGTGCCAGCAGTCCGAGCGCAGGGGGCGGTGAGACCCAGTACTTC	CASSPSAGGGETQYF
NA	TRBD2	TRBV7-9	TRBJ2-7	TGTGCCAGCAGCTCCCCTGGACTAGCGGGGGAGCAGTACTTC	CASSSPGLAGEQYF
NA	NA	TRBV10-1	TRBJ2-7	TGCGCCAGCAGTGTGTCGACAGGATACGAGCAGTACTTC	CASSVSTGYEQYF
NA	TRBD1	TRBV12-5	TRBJ1-1	TGTGCTAGTGGTTTGGGACAGGGTGGAATGAACACTGAAGCTTTCTTT	CASGLGQGGMNTEAFF